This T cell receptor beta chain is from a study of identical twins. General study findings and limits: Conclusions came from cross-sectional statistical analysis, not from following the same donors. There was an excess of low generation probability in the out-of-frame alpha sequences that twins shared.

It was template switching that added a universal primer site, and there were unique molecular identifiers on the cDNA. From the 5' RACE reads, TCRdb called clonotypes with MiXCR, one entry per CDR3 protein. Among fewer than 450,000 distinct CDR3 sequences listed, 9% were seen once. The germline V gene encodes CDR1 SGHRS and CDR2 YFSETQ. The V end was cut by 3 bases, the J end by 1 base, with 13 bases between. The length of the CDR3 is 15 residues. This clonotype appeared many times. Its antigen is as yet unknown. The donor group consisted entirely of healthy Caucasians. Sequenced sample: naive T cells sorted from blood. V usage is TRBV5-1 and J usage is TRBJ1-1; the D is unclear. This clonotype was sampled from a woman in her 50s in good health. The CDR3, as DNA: TGCGCCAGCAGCTCCGATTCGCGGGGGAACACTGAAGCTTTCTTT. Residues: CASSSDSRGNTEAFF.